Below, 14 T cell receptor beta chains from the same sample are listed, as sequenced in a study of shared clonotypes between healthy human individuals. Generated by immunoSEQ multiplex PCR, the TCRdb table keeps only in-frame clones and is missing some. The sample contains over a million clones, roughly 74% of which appear only once. Sequenced: memory CD4+ T cells from PBMCs. Subset denoted: CD45RA-negative fraction. These receptor sequences come from a man aged 18 to 30 in good health. Some clones in this sample may be carry-over from other donors' samples.

This clone was detected only once. Within the sample, other DNA sequences also encode this same CDR3. The V and J genes are TRBV7-9 and TRBJ2-4, with D perhaps matching TRBD2 (5 bases). The CDR3 has 16 residues. Germline V gives CDR1 SEHNR, CDR2 FQNEAQ (reference sequence). With 1 base removed from V and 1 base from J, the gap between germline ends came to 11 bases. CDR3 nucleotides: TGTGCCAGCAGCTTAGGGGCAGGACTGGCCAAAAACATTCAGTACTTC. The encoded protein is CASSLGAGLAKNIQYF. Full variable domain (remainder filled in from reference TRBV7-9 and TRBJ2-4): DTGVSQNPRHKITKRGQNVTFRCDPISEHNRLYWYRQTLGQGPEFLTYFQNEAQLEKSRLLSDRFSAERPKGSFSTLEIQRTEQGDSAMYLCASSLGAGLAKNIQYFGAGTRLSVL.

This clone was counted ten times or more. The chain recombines TRBV7-2 with TRBJ2-2; D remains unclear. The CDR3 sequence is 16 residues long. Trimming shortened V by 3 bases and J by 7 bases, and 18 bases separated the two germline ends. Germline V lookup: CDR1 SGHTA, CDR2 FQGNSA. CDR3 sequence reads: CASSFLGGFVGGELFF. As DNA, the CDR3 is TGTGCCAGCAGCTTCTTAGGCGGATTCGTAGGCGGGGAGCTGTTTTTT.

The chain links TRBV6-5 to TRBJ2-5; D may be TRBD2 (6 bases). The germline V and J ends were trimmed by 2 bases and 5 bases, with 18 bases remaining between them. This CDR3 spans 16 amino acids. In germline, CDR1 is MNHEY, CDR2 SVGAGI. The CDR3 is CASSYDGSGSGETQYF. The DNA of the CDR3 is TGTGCCAGCAGTTACGACGGGAGTGGGTCGGGGGAGACCCAGTACTTC.

CDR3 DNA: TGTGCCTGGTCCCCCAACGCTGTTCAAGAGACCCAGTACTTC. Protein: CAWSPNAVQETQYF. The chain combines TRBV30 with TRBJ2-5; no clear D gene. The V end lost 5 bases, the J end lost 2 bases, and 15 bases lay between the germline ends. The CDR3 runs to 14 residues. Germline-derived CDR1 and CDR2 are GTSNPN and SVGIG (reference sequence).

This clone was counted only a few times. This chain joins TRBV19 and TRBJ1-5, with D perhaps TRBD1 (6 bases). Trimming stripped 10 bases from V and 3 bases from J, with 19 bases between. The CDR3 contains 15 residues. Germline V gene lookup returns CDR1 LNHDA and CDR2 SQIVND (reference sequence). The CDR3 DNA follows: TGTGCCACAAATCAATGGGGGGCTTCCAATCAGCCCCAGCATTTT. This sequence encodes CATNQWGASNQPQHF. Variable domain in full (rest from reference TRBV19 and TRBJ1-5): DGGITQSPKYLFRKEGQNVTLSCEQNLNHDAMYWYRQDPGQGLRLIYYSQIVNDFQKGDIAEGYSVSREKKESFPLTVTSAQKNPTAFYLCATNQWGASNQPQHFGDGTRLSIL.

The CDR3 coding sequence is TGCGCCAGCAGCTTGGCTAGCGGGAGTTGGAATGAGCAGTTCTTC. It codes for CASSLASGSWNEQFF. V usage is TRBV5-1 and J usage is TRBJ2-1; 10 bases are shared with TRBD2. This CDR3 contains 15 residues. The germline V gene has CDR1 SGHRS and CDR2 YFSETQ. Germline trimming cut 0 bases from V and 7 bases from J; bases unmatched to any gene: 4.

The V gene is TRBV5-4, the J gene TRBJ2-3, with D tentatively TRBD1 (6 bases). CDR1 is SGHNT and CDR2 is YYREEE in the germline V gene (reference sequence). The CDR3 covers 12 residues. The germline V and J ends were trimmed by 4 bases and 7 bases, with 10 bases remaining between them. CDR3 coding DNA: TGTGCCAGCAGCGCGACAGGAAATACGCAGTATTTT. This gives the protein CASSATGNTQYF.

This chain uses TRBV4-2 with TRBJ2-7; the D is unclear. Germline assignment: CDR1 LGHNA and CDR2 YNFKEQ. The V end lost 4 bases, the J end lost 2 bases, and 12 bases lay between the germline ends. CDR3 length: 14 amino acids. The CDR3 region is CASSPLDQAYEQYF. The CDR3, as DNA: TGTGCCAGCAGCCCCCTGGACCAGGCCTACGAGCAGTACTTC.

This sequence joins TRBV28 and TRBJ1-2; unclear D gene. Trimming removed 6 bases at V and 10 bases at J, with 18 bases between. This CDR3 is 13 amino acids long. CDR1 MDHEN and CDR2 SYDVKM come from the germline V gene. CDR3 DNA: TGTGCCAGCAGGAGGCCGGGGATCCCGGCCTACACCTTC. Protein product: CASRRPGIPAYTF.

The chain has TRBV28 and TRBJ1-2; 7 positions agree with TRBD1. CDR1 and CDR2 (germline): MDHEN, SYDVKM. V trimming: 5 bases; J trimming: 5 bases; junction bases outside the gene matches: 17. The length of the CDR3 is 17 residues. The CDR3 DNA follows: TGTGCCAGCAGTATAGGGGGTCAGGGGGGTTTTTCGTATGGCTACACCTTC. Translating gives CASSIGGQGGFSYGYTF.

V is TRBV7-2 and J is TRBJ1-1; 8 nucleotides match TRBD1. The CDR3 is 13 amino acids. Germline CDR1 SGHTA, CDR2 FQGNSA. The junction had 7 bases not matched to a gene; V was cut back by 6 bases and J by 7 bases. CDR3 loop: CASRGGTGFEAFF. CDR3 DNA sequence: TGTGCCAGCAGGGGAGGGACAGGCTTTGAAGCTTTCTTT.

This chain links TRBV6-1 with TRBJ1-2, with D tentatively TRBD1 (6 bases). V was shortened by 6 bases and J by 1 base, with 12 bases between the two germline ends. In germline, CDR1 is MNHNS, CDR2 SASEGT. This CDR3 has 14 amino acids. CDR3: CASRRIQGNYGYTF. The DNA of the CDR3 is TGTGCCAGCAGGCGGATACAGGGTAACTATGGCTACACCTTC.

This clone was observed many times. Other DNA sequences within the sample encode an identical CDR3. The chain is built from TRBV5-1 and TRBJ1-3, with D perhaps TRBD1 (5 bases). The V gene lost 3 bases and the J gene lost 0 bases, with 7 bases spanning the gap. This CDR3 region has 14 residues. The V gene's germline CDR1 is SGHRS and CDR2 YFSETQ. CDR3 region: CASSSGSSGNTIYF. CDR3 DNA sequence: TGCGCCAGCAGCTCAGGGAGCTCTGGAAACACCATATATTTT.

This clone was observed a single time. CDR3 sequence: CASSLSRSYGYTF. CDR3 sequence (DNA): TGTGCCAGCAGCTTGAGCCGGTCCTATGGCTACACCTTC. The chain recombines TRBV5-6 with TRBJ1-2, with D unclear. The germline gives CDR1 SGHDT, CDR2 YYEEEE. With 1 base removed from V and 4 bases from J, the gap between germline ends came to 8 bases. The CDR3 has 13 residues.